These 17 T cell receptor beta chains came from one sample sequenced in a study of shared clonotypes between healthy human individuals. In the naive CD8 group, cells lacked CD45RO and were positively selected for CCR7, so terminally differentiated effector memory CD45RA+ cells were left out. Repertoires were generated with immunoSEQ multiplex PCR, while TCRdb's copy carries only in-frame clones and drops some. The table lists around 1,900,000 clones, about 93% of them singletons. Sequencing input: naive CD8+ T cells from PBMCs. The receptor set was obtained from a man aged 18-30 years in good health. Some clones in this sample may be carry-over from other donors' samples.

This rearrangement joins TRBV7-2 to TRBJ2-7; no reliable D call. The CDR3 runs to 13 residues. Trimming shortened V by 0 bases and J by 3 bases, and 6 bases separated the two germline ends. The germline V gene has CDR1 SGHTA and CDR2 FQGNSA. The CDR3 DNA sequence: TGTGCCAGCAGCTTAGCAAACCGCTACGAGCAGTACTTC. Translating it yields CASSLANRYEQYF.

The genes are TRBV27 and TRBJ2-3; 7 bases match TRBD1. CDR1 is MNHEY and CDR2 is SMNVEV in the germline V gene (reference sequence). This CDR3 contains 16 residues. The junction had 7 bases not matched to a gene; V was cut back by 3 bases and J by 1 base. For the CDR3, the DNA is TGTGCCAGCAGTTTTGATTACGGGACAGGCACAGATACGCAGTATTTT. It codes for CASSFDYGTGTDTQYF.

CDR3 region: CASSSPGGRTSGSTKQFF. CDR3 nucleotide sequence: TGTGCCAGCAGCTCGCCGGGCGGCCGGACTAGCGGGAGTACAAAGCAGTTCTTC. The chain links TRBV7-9 to TRBJ2-1, with TRBD2 matching 13 bases. The J segment lost 11 bases and the V segment lost 4 bases, leaving 17 bases of the junction unmatched. The CDR3 is 18 amino acids. The V gene's germline CDR1 is SEHNR and CDR2 FQNEAQ (reference sequence). The whole variable domain, filled in from reference TRBV7-9 and TRBJ2-1, reads DTGVSQNPRHKITKRGQNVTFRCDPISEHNRLYWYRQTLGQGPEFLTYFQNEAQLEKSRLLSDRFSAERPKGSFSTLEIQRTEQGDSAMYLCASSSPGGRTSGSTKQFFGPGTRLTVL.

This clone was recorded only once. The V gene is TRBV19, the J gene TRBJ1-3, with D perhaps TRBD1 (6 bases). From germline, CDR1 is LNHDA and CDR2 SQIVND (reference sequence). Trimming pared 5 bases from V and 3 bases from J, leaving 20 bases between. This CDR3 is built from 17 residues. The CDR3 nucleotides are TGTGCCAGTAGTGCAACAGGGCCCTTTGTCTATGGAAACACCATATATTTT. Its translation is CASSATGPFVYGNTIYF.

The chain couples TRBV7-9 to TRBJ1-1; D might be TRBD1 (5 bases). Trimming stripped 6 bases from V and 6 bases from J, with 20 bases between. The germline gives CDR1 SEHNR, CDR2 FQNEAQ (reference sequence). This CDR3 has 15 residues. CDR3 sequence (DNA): TGTGCCAGCAGATGGCCAGGGAGGGCAAGACCTGAAGCTTTCTTT. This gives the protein CASRWPGRARPEAFF.

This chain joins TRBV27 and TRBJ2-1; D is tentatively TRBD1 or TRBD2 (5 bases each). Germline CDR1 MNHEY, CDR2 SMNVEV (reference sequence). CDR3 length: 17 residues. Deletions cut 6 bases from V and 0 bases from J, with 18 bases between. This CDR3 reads CASRSRTGAVSYNEQFF. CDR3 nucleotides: TGTGCCAGCAGATCGAGGACTGGGGCTGTCTCCTACAATGAGCAGTTCTTC.

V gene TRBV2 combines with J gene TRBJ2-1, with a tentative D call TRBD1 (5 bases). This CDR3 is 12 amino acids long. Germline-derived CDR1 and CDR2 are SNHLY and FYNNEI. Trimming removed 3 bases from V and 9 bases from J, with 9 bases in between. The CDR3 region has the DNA TGTGCCAGCAGTGACAGGGTGGGTGAGCAGTTCTTC. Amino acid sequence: CASSDRVGEQFF.

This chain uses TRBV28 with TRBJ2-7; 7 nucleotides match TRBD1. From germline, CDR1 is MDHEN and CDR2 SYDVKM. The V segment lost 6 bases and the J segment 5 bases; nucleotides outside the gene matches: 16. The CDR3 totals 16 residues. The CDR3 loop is CASSPAPPGQIHEQYF. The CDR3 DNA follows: TGTGCCAGCAGCCCAGCCCCCCCGGGACAGATACACGAGCAGTACTTC.

The CDR3 region is CATSRSSTGELFF. In nucleotides, the CDR3 is TGTGCCACCAGCAGAAGTAGTACCGGGGAGCTGTTTTTT. The chain uses TRBV15 and TRBJ2-2; D call uncertain. V lost 2 bases and J 5 bases, leaving 6 bases between the germline ends. This CDR3 has 13 amino acids. Looked up from germline, CDR1 is LNHNV and CDR2 is YYDKDF (reference sequence).

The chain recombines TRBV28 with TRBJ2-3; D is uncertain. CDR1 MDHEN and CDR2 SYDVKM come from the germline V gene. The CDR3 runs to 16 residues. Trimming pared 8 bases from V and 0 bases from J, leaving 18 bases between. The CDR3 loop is CASAYLTRYSTDTQYF. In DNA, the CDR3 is TGTGCCAGCGCCTACCTGACCCGGTATAGCACAGATACGCAGTATTTT. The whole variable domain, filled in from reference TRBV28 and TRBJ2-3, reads DVKVTQSSRYLVKRTGEKVFLECVQDMDHENMFWYRQDPGLGLRLIYFSYDVKMKEKGDIPEGYSVSREKKERFSLILESASTNQTSMYLCASAYLTRYSTDTQYFGPGTRLTVL.

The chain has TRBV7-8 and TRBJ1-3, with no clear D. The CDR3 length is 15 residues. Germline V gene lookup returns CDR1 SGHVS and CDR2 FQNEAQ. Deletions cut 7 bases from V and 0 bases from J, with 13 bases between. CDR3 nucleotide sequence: TGTGCCAGCACCCCGGCGGCACCCTCTGGAAACACCATATATTTT. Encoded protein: CASTPAAPSGNTIYF. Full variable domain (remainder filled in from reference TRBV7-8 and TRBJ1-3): GAGVSQSPRYKVAKRGQDVALRCDPISGHVSLFWYQQALGQGPEFLTYFQNEAQLDKSGLPSDRFFAERPEGSVSTLKIQRTQQEDSAVYLCASTPAAPSGNTIYFGEGSWLTVV.

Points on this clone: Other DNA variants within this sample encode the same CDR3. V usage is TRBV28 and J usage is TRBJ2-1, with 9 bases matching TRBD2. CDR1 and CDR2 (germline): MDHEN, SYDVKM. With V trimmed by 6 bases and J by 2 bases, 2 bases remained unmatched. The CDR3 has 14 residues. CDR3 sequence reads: CASSLAGAYNEQFF. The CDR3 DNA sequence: TGTGCCAGCAGCTTAGCGGGAGCCTACAATGAGCAGTTCTTC.

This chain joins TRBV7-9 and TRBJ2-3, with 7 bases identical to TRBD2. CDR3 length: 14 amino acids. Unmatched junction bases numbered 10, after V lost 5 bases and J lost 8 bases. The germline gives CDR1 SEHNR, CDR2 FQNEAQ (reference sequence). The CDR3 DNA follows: TGTGCCAGCAGCCCCGCGGGAGAAATAAGTACGCAGTATTTT. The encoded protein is CASSPAGEISTQYF.

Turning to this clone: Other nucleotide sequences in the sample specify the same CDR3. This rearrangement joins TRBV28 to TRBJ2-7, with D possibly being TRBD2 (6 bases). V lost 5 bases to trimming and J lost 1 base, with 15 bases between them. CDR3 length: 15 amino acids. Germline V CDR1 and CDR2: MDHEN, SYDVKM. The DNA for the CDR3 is TGTGCCAGCAGTCTCGGGACGGGACTTTCCTACGAGCAGTACTTC. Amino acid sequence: CASSLGTGLSYEQYF.

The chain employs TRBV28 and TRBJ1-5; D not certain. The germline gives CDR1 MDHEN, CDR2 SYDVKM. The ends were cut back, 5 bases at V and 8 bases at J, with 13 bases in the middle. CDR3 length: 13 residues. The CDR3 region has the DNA TGTGCCAGCAGTCTACTCATTATCGAGCCCCAGCATTTT. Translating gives CASSLLIIEPQHF.

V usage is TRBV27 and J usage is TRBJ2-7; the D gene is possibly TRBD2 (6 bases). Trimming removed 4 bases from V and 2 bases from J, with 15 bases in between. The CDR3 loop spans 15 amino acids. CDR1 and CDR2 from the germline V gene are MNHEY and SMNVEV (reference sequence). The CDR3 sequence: CASSYSGLLPYEQYF. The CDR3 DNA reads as TGTGCCAGCAGTTACTCGGGACTGCTACCCTACGAGCAGTACTTC.

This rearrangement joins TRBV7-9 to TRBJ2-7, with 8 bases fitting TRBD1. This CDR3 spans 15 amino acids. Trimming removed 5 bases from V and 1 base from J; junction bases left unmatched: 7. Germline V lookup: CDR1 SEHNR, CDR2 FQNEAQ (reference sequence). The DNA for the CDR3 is TGTGCCAGCAGCATAGGGACAGGTCGTTCCTACGAGCAGTACTTC. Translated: CASSIGTGRSYEQYF.